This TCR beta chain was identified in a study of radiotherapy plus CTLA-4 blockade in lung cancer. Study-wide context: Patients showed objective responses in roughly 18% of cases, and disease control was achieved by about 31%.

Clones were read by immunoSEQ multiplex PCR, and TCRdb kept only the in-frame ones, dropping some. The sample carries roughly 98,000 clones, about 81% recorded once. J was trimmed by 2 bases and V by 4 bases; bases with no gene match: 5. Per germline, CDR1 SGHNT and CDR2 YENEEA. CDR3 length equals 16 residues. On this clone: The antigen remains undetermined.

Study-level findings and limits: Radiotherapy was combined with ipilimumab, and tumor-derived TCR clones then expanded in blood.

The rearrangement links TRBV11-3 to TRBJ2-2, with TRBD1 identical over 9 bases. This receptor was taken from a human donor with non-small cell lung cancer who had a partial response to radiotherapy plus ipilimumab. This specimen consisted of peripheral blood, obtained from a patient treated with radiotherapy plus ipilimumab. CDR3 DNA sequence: TGTGCCAGCAGCTGGGGGACAGGGTCTAACACCGGGGAGCTGTTTTTT. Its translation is CASSWGTGSNTGELFF.